The clone carrying this T cell receptor (beta chain) is labeled medium-sized. This sample was taken from a study of T cell repertoires in cytomegalovirus infection. TCRdb re-analysed the reads in MiXCR, keeping a single row per CDR3 protein. The sample yields some 180,000 distinct CDR3 sequences, roughly 19% seen once. CDR1 and CDR2 (germline): SGHTA, FQGNSA. The V gene end was trimmed by 6 bases and the J gene end by 0 bases; junction bases not matched to a gene: 5. There are 15 residues in the CDR3. Sequencing input: PBMCs. The chain recombines TRBV7-2 with TRBJ2-7, with TRBD2 identical over 10 bases. The receptor's source is a human donor in good health (CMV status not recorded). Some clones in this sample may be carry-over from other donors' samples. Here the CDR3 reads CASSPLAGGSYEQYF. CDR3 DNA: TGTGCCAGCAGTCCCTTAGCGGGAGGCTCCTACGAGCAGTACTTC.